Listed here are 32 T cell receptor beta chains from one sample, sequenced in a study of cytomegalovirus exposure and HLA in healthy donors. Primers included in the PCR were 60 Vbeta and 13 Jbeta primers. Method: immunoSEQ multiplex PCR; TCRdb's copy keeps in-frame clones and lacks some. In the table there are approximately 190,000 clones, 84% of which are singletons. Sequencing was done on a sample of PBMCs. Receptors originate from a boy under 18 in good health and CMV-seronegative.

The V call is TRBV10-3, the J call TRBJ1-2; 8 bases match TRBD1. Germline loops: CDR1 ENHRY, CDR2 SYGVKD. The CDR3 is 16 residues long. With V trimmed by 4 bases and J by 1 base, 8 bases remained unmatched. The CDR3 loop is CAISAGQGFINYGYTF. CDR3 bases: TGTGCCATCAGTGCCGGACAGGGTTTTATTAACTATGGCTACACCTTC.

J is TRBJ2-1 and V is TRBV27, with 10 bases that match TRBD2. The length of the CDR3 is 17 residues. The J segment lost 6 bases and the V segment lost 2 bases, leaving 10 bases of the junction unmatched. In germline, CDR1 is MNHEY, CDR2 SMNVEV (reference sequence). CDR3 in amino acids: CASSLGLAELPPNEQFF. The CDR3 DNA sequence: TGTGCCAGCAGTTTAGGACTAGCGGAACTCCCCCCCAATGAGCAGTTCTTC.

The chain combines TRBV7-2 with TRBJ2-3, with 8 bases matching TRBD1. Unmatched junction bases numbered 5, after V lost 4 bases and J lost 2 bases. The germline V gene has CDR1 SGHTA and CDR2 FQGNSA. There are 15 residues in the CDR3. The CDR3 sequence: CASSWGQATTDTQYF. The CDR3 nucleotides read TGTGCCAGCAGCTGGGGACAGGCTACCACAGATACGCAGTATTTT.

The CDR3 spells CASSLGAGGNTYEQYF. The CDR3 bases are TGCGCCAGCAGCTTGGGTGCGGGAGGGAACACCTACGAGCAGTACTTC. This rearrangement joins TRBV5-1 to TRBJ2-7; 9 bases align to TRBD2. Germline lookup yields CDR1 SGHRS and CDR2 YFSETQ. This CDR3 comprises 16 residues. Trimming at V came to 0 bases and at J to 2 bases, leaving 6 bases not matched to a gene.

The rearrangement uses TRBV9 and TRBJ1-2; the D is unclear. Looked up from germline, CDR1 is SGDLS and CDR2 is YYNGEE. Trimming removed 0 bases from V and 3 bases from J, with 9 bases in between. The CDR3 sequence is 14 residues long. This CDR3 is CASSVAEGDYGYTF. For the CDR3, the DNA is TGTGCCAGCAGCGTAGCTGAGGGAGACTATGGCTACACCTTC.

The chain employs TRBV5-4 and TRBJ2-5, with 8 bases aligning to TRBD1. V gave up 0 bases and J gave up 5 bases; unmatched junction bases: 0. Germline loops: CDR1 SGHNT, CDR2 YYREEE (reference sequence). The CDR3 is 13 residues long. The CDR3 DNA follows: TGTGCCAGCAGCTTGGGACAGGGGGAGACCCAGTACTTC. Its translation: CASSLGQGETQYF.

This sequence joins TRBV11-3 and TRBJ1-2; D unresolved. Germline loops: CDR1 SGHNT, CDR2 YENEEA. The CDR3 totals 13 residues. Trimming took off 5 bases at V and 8 bases at J, with 15 bases between the two ends. As DNA, the CDR3 is TGTGCCAGCAGCGCAACTAAAACAAAAGGCTACACCTTC. It translates to CASSATKTKGYTF.

The rearrangement uses TRBV2 and TRBJ2-3, with 13 bases identical to TRBD2. Germline assignment: CDR1 SNHLY and CDR2 FYNNEI. V lost 6 bases to trimming and J lost 6 bases; unmatched junction nucleotides: 6. There are 15 residues in the CDR3. The CDR3 nucleotides read TGTGCCAGCAGCCCCTCGGGACTAGCGGGGGATACGCAGTATTTT. Translated, it gives CASSPSGLAGDTQYF.

V usage is TRBV5-6 and J usage is TRBJ1-2; TRBD1 is a possible D gene (6 bases). Germline V gene lookup returns CDR1 SGHDT and CDR2 YYEEEE. The CDR3 consists of 16 residues. V lost 3 bases to trimming and J lost 2 bases, with 17 bases between them. In DNA, the CDR3 is TGTGCCAGCAGCTGGGGAGGGGGGGCGAGCAACTATGGCTACACCTTC. Translating gives CASSWGGGASNYGYTF. Together with reference TRBV5-6 and TRBJ1-2, the CDR3 gives the full variable domain: DAGVTQSPTHLIKTRGQQVTLRCSPKSGHDTVSWYQQALGQGPQFIFQYYEEEERQRGNFPDRFSGHQFPNYSSELNVNALLLGDSALYLCASSWGGGASNYGYTFGSGTRLTVV.

This clone was detected only once. The gene calls are TRBV29-1 and TRBJ1-1, with no clear D. The germline V gene has CDR1 SQVTM and CDR2 ANQGSEA. The CDR3 covers 12 residues. Between the trimmed V and J ends, which lost 4 bases and 5 bases, there was a span of 11 bases. This CDR3 is CSVGASRTEAFF. The DNA of the CDR3 is TGCAGCGTTGGGGCCTCACGGACTGAAGCTTTCTTT. Together with reference TRBV29-1 and TRBJ1-1, the CDR3 gives the full variable domain: SAVISQKPSRDICQRGTSLTIQCQVDSQVTMMFWYRQQPGQSLTLIATANQGSEATYESGFVIDKFPISRPNLTFSTLTVSNMSPEDSSIYLCSVGASRTEAFFGQGTRLTVV.

V usage is TRBV2 and J usage is TRBJ1-2; D call uncertain. CDR3 length equals 11 residues. Trimming left V 5 bases short and J 8 bases short, with 9 bases between. Germline loops: CDR1 SNHLY, CDR2 FYNNEI. The CDR3 DNA follows: TGTGCCAGCAGTAACATCAAAGGCTACACCTTC. Protein: CASSNIKGYTF.

CDR3 in amino acids: CASSQGQGISEQYF. The CDR3 DNA follows: TGTGCCAGCTCCCAGGGACAGGGGATCAGCGAGCAGTACTTC. This chain connects TRBV18 to TRBJ2-7, with 10 bases that match TRBD1. The germline V gene encodes CDR1 KGHSH and CDR2 LQKENI. The CDR3 runs to 14 residues. V was clipped by 6 bases and J by 6 bases; unmatched bases: 8.

This clone was seen a handful of times. The V and J genes are TRBV5-1 and TRBJ1-5; D is unclear. CDR3 length: 14 residues. Germline V gene data show CDR1 as SGHRS and CDR2 as YFSETQ. V dropped 4 bases and J dropped 2 bases, with 10 bases sitting between them. The CDR3 sequence is CASSIQPGNQPQHF. CDR3 coding DNA: TGCGCCAGCAGCATACAGCCCGGCAATCAGCCCCAGCATTTT.

The gene calls are TRBV2 and TRBJ1-2; 9 positions match TRBD1. V was clipped by 5 bases and J by 6 bases; unmatched bases: 13. Per germline, CDR1 SNHLY and CDR2 FYNNEI. The CDR3 has 16 residues. CDR3 region: CASSLTGTGLVDGYTF. The CDR3 nucleotides read TGTGCCAGCAGTCTAACCGGGACAGGGCTTGTAGATGGCTACACCTTC.

The chain couples TRBV6-5 to TRBJ2-2; TRBD2 might be the D (5 bases). Trimming left V 2 bases short and J 3 bases short, with 13 bases between. Germline CDR1 MNHEY, CDR2 SVGAGI. This CDR3 spans 16 amino acids. CDR3 DNA sequence: TGTGCCAGCAGTTACACAACCGGGGTCTACACCGGGGAGCTGTTTTTT. The encoded protein is CASSYTTGVYTGELFF.

The chain has TRBV28 and TRBJ1-1; D is possibly TRBD1 (6 bases). Trimming stripped 5 bases from V and 13 bases from J, with 20 bases between. The CDR3 loop spans 13 amino acids. Germline CDR1 reads MDHEN; CDR2 reads SYDVKM. The CDR3 sequence is CASSKGHRTIGFF. CDR3 DNA sequence: TGTGCCAGCAGTAAGGGACACCGGACGATTGGTTTCTTT.

The CDR3: CASSLRTAQDSSYNSPLHF. In DNA form, the CDR3 reads TGCGCCAGCAGCTTACGGACAGCCCAGGATAGCTCCTATAATTCACCCCTCCACTTT. V usage is TRBV5-1 and J usage is TRBJ1-6; D might be TRBD1 (6 bases). The CDR3 covers 19 residues. V was cut by 2 bases and J by 0 bases, with 18 bases left in between. Per the germline V gene, CDR1 is SGHRS and CDR2 is YFSETQ.

This clone came up once. This chain joins TRBV12-5 and TRBJ2-7; 8 bases line up with TRBD1. Trimming at V came to 3 bases and at J to 9 bases, leaving 7 bases not matched to a gene. The CDR3 sequence is 13 residues long. Germline V gene lookup returns CDR1 LGHNT and CDR2 FRNRAP. DNA of the CDR3: TGTGCTAGTGGTTTCCTGGACAGGGCAGGGCAGTACTTC. Its translation: CASGFLDRAGQYF.

V is TRBV19 and J is TRBJ1-6; tentatively, D is TRBD1 (5 bases). Germline V gene sequence: CDR1 LNHDA, CDR2 SQIVND (reference sequence). This CDR3 is built from 17 residues. The ends were cut back, 1 base at V and 10 bases at J, with 20 bases in the middle. In DNA, the CDR3 is TGTGCCAGTAGTATAGCTCGACCGACCCGGCGGGGCTCACCCCTCCACTTT. Residues: CASSIARPTRRGSPLHF. Full variable domain (missing parts from reference TRBV19 and TRBJ1-6): DGGITQSPKYLFRKEGQNVTLSCEQNLNHDAMYWYRQDPGQGLRLIYYSQIVNDFQKGDIAEGYSVSREKKESFPLTVTSAQKNPTAFYLCASSIARPTRRGSPLHFGNGTRLTVT.

J is TRBJ2-2 and V is TRBV19; TRBD1 aligns across 7 bases. The V and J ends lost 1 base and 1 base, in that order; junction bases with no gene match: 0. CDR1 is LNHDA, CDR2 SQIVND, per germline (reference sequence). This CDR3 has 15 amino acids. The CDR3 bases are TGTGCCAGTAGTATAGGGACAGGGAACACCGGGGAGCTGTTTTTT. This encodes CASSIGTGNTGELFF.

The rearrangement links TRBV19 to TRBJ2-2, with 9 bases matching TRBD2. V gave up 11 bases and J gave up 0 bases; unmatched junction bases: 7. CDR1 and CDR2 from the germline V gene are LNHDA and SQIVND (reference sequence). The CDR3 consists of 15 residues. The CDR3: CAGGRGGANTGELFF. The CDR3 DNA sequence: TGTGCCGGAGGCCGCGGGGGGGCGAACACCGGGGAGCTGTTTTTT.

The rearrangement joins TRBV7-8 to TRBJ2-5; 11 bases fit TRBD2. CDR3 length equals 16 residues. Per the germline V gene, CDR1 is SGHVS and CDR2 is FQNEAQ. The V segment lost 5 bases and the J segment 2 bases; nucleotides outside the gene matches: 7. The CDR3 protein is CASSPTSGVQQETQYF. The CDR3 nucleotides read TGTGCCAGCAGCCCGACTAGCGGGGTCCAACAAGAGACCCAGTACTTC.

The table lists this clone with a count of one. The gene calls are TRBV7-2 and TRBJ2-5; 9 bases match TRBD1. The V gene's germline CDR1 is SGHTA and CDR2 FQGNSA. The CDR3 contains 16 residues. The trim removed 5 bases at V and 6 bases at J, leaving 13 bases unmatched. The CDR3 sequence: CASSPGTGGGTKTQYF. CDR3 DNA sequence: TGTGCCAGCAGCCCCGGCACAGGGGGCGGAACGAAGACCCAGTACTTC.

This clone was counted between two and nine times. The rearrangement uses TRBV30 and TRBJ1-5; possibly TRBD1 for D (6 bases). From germline, CDR1 is GTSNPN and CDR2 SVGIG (reference sequence). V lost 5 bases, J lost 6 bases, and 26 bases lay in between. The CDR3 is 17 residues long. The CDR3 spells CAWGDKAESLRGQPQHF. CDR3 nucleotides: TGTGCCTGGGGGGACAAGGCCGAATCCTTGAGGGGTCAGCCCCAGCATTTT.

The chain joins TRBV19 to TRBJ1-1; the match to TRBD1 covers 8 bases. The V segment lost 3 bases and the J segment 2 bases; nucleotides outside the gene matches: 8. From germline, CDR1 is LNHDA and CDR2 SQIVND (reference sequence). The CDR3 is made up of 16 amino acids. The CDR3 DNA is TGTGCCAGTAGTATTGACAGGGGCAAATTAAACACTGAAGCTTTCTTT. This sequence encodes CASSIDRGKLNTEAFF.

The gene calls are TRBV7-9 and TRBJ1-1; D gene ambiguous. Trimming left V 8 bases short and J 5 bases short, with 9 bases between. Germline V CDR1 and CDR2: SEHNR, FQNEAQ (reference sequence). The length of the CDR3 is 11 residues. The CDR3 DNA reads as TGTGCCAGCCTTCGCGGGACTGAAGCTTTCTTT. Translation: CASLRGTEAFF.

The V gene is TRBV7-8, the J gene TRBJ1-5; D is ambiguous. V shed 2 bases and J shed 5 bases, with 13 bases lying between them. Germline loops: CDR1 SGHVS, CDR2 FQNEAQ. This CDR3 is built from 15 residues. Here the CDR3 DNA reads TGTGCCAGCAGCTTAAGTAATTCGGCGGATCAGCCCCAGCATTTT. It translates to CASSLSNSADQPQHF.

The chain uses TRBV5-6 and TRBJ2-7; the match to TRBD1 covers 7 bases. Germline CDR1 SGHDT, CDR2 YYEEEE. V trimming: 3 bases; J trimming: 4 bases; junction bases outside the gene matches: 7. The length of the CDR3 is 14 residues. The CDR3 sequence: CASSYGTAGYEQYF. Written as DNA, the CDR3 is TGTGCCAGCAGCTACGGGACAGCTGGGTACGAGCAGTACTTC.

This chain joins TRBV23-1 and TRBJ1-3; TRBD1 is a possible D gene (6 bases). TRBV23-1 is annotated as an ORF whose role is uncertain. The CDR3 is 15 amino acids. V was trimmed by 7 bases and J by 0 bases, leaving 13 bases between them. CDR3 amino acids: CASIPGVSSGNTIYF. Written as DNA, the CDR3 is TGCGCCAGCATCCCAGGGGTAAGCTCTGGAAACACCATATATTTT.

In its sample, this clone was seen a few times. The chain uses TRBV2 and TRBJ1-3; D may be TRBD1 (6 bases). This CDR3 is built from 15 residues. From germline, CDR1 is SNHLY and CDR2 FYNNEI. V was cut by 3 bases and J by 3 bases, with 12 bases left in between. CDR3 bases: TGTGCCAGCAGTGAGACGAGGGGGTTTGGAAACACCATATATTTT. It is translated as CASSETRGFGNTIYF.

Comment on this clone: In the same sample, other DNA sequences code for this CDR3. V usage is TRBV10-1 and J usage is TRBJ1-1; D is ambiguous. V was trimmed by 11 bases and J by 5 bases, leaving 18 bases between them. This CDR3 spans 13 amino acids. Germline CDR1 and CDR2: WNHNN and SYGVQD (reference sequence). The CDR3 sequence is CAPRVGVETEAFF. CDR3 in DNA: TGCGCCCCCCGGGTAGGAGTCGAGACTGAAGCTTTCTTT.

V is TRBV30 and J is TRBJ1-1, with 11 bases fitting TRBD1. This CDR3 comprises 12 residues. The ends lost 4 bases at V and 11 bases at J; junction bases unmatched: 6. The germline V gene has CDR1 GTSNPN and CDR2 SVGIG (reference sequence). CDR3 loop: CAWITGTGGAFF. The CDR3 DNA is TGTGCCTGGATCACCGGGACAGGGGGGGCTTTCTTT.